This TCR beta chain was identified during a study of OX40 agonist ivuxolimab in advanced cancers. After removal of 0 bases from V and 4 bases from J, the junction contained 0 bases not matched to a gene. Germline V gene data show CDR1 as ENHRY and CDR2 as SYGVKD. This CDR3 has 14 residues. The assay was immunoSEQ multiplex PCR, and TCRdb's table has in-frame clones only and misses some. The profile shows about 15,000 clones, around 80% of them singletons. In the case of this clone: Its specificity is unknown.

The study's findings and limits: CD8+ T cells (on average) carried more expanded clones than CD4+ T cells.

The TCR comes from an adult with an advanced solid tumor such as melanoma, head and neck, liver or kidney cancer. This chain connects TRBV10-3 to TRBJ2-5; 9 bases are shared with TRBD1. Sample: CD4+ or CD8+ T cells sorted from blood, taken in a trial of the OX40 agonist ivuxolimab. CDR3 loop: CAISESDRGETQYF. Here the CDR3 DNA reads TGTGCCATCAGTGAGTCGGACAGGGGAGAGACCCAGTACTTC.